This TCR beta chain was sequenced during a study of OX40 agonist ivuxolimab in advanced cancers. Measured with immunoSEQ multiplex PCR; TCRdb has only the in-frame clones, and not every one. The sample shows fewer than 120,000 clones, roughly 89% of them seen only once. Trimming removed 3 bases from V and 5 bases from J; junction bases left unmatched: 2. Germline CDR1 is SGHNT and CDR2 is YYREEE (reference sequence). This CDR3 spans 13 amino acids. The origin of this receptor is an adult with an advanced solid tumor such as melanoma, head and neck, liver or kidney cancer. The source material was CD4+ or CD8+ T cells sorted from blood, sampled in a trial of the OX40 agonist ivuxolimab. The rearrangement uses TRBV5-4 and TRBJ2-3; 8 bases are a match to TRBD1. CDR3 sequence (DNA): TGTGCCAGCAGCTCTACAGGGGGAGATACGCAGTATTTT. Translating it yields CASSSTGGDTQYF.